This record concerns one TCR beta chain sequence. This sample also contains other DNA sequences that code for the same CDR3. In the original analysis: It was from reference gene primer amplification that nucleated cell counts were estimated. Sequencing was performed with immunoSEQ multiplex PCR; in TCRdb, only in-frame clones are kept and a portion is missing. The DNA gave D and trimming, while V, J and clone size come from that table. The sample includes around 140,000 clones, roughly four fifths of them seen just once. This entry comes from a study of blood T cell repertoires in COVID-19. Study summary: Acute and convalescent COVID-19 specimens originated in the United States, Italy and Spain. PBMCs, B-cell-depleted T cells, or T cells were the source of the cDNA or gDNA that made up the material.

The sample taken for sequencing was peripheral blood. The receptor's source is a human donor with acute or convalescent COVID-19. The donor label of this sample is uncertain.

CDR3 sequence: CASSAGTGVYEQYF. The CDR3 DNA reads as TGCGCCAGCAGCGCCGGGACAGGGGTGTACGAGCAGTACTTC. V is TRBV10-1 and J is TRBJ2-7; 10 nucleotides align to TRBD1. The V and J ends lost 6 bases and 4 bases, in that order; junction bases with no gene match: 6. Germline V gene lookup returns CDR1 WNHNN and CDR2 SYGVQD (reference sequence). This CDR3 has 14 amino acids.